This is a list of T cell receptor beta chains from one sample in a study of graft-versus-host responses after intestinal transplantation. These receptors' targets are unknown. Sequencing was performed with immunoSEQ multiplex PCR; in TCRdb, only in-frame clones are kept and a portion is missing. The sample records around 130,000 clones, over 85% being singletons. The sample here was unstimulated CD4+ T cells sorted from spleen or lymph node cells, taken before intestinal transplant. The receptors were sampled from a human donor who received an intestinal transplant. CDR3s include the opening cysteine and the closing phenylalanine or tryptophan. A D gene is named only where the DNA matches it firmly. Clone size, where shown, is once, few, many, or a class for clones that have expanded.

j_call v_call cdr3_length d_call clone_size cdr3_aa cdr3_nt
TRBJ1-6 TRBV27 13 TRBD1 . CASSLGPGGGLHF TGTGCCAGCAGTTTAGGTCCAGGGGGAGGACTCCACTTT
TRBJ1-3 TRBV5-1 15 . . CASSLEAFSGNTIYF TGCGCCAGCAGCTTGGAGGCATTCTCTGGAAACACCATATATTTT
TRBJ2-7 TRBV2 14 TRBD2 . CASSFGRSSYEQYF TGTGCCAGCTCCTTCGGGAGGAGCTCCTACGAGCAGTACTTC
TRBJ2-1 TRBV19 14 TRBD2 . CASSIDRGAGAQFF TGTGCCAGTAGTATAGATCGGGGAGCGGGGGCGCAGTTCTTC
TRBJ2-7 TRBV15 15 TRBD1 . CATSRGTGGTYEQYF TGTGCCACCAGCAGAGGGACAGGGGGGACCTACGAGCAGTACTTC
TRBJ1-3 TRBV5-1 15 . . CASSLAGSSGNTIYF TGCGCCAGCAGCTTGGCGGGGAGCTCTGGAAACACCATATATTTT
TRBJ1-3 TRBV2 12 . . CAGGGGGNTIYF TGTGCCGGTGGGGGAGGAGGAAACACCATATATTTT
TRBJ2-3 TRBV2 14 . once CASTGTGGTDTQYF TGTGCCAGCACGGGAACGGGGGGCACAGATACGCAGTATTTT
TRBJ2-3 TRBV27 18 TRBD2 . CASSLSPLTSGSTDTQYF TGTGCCAGCAGTTTATCCCCCTTGACTAGCGGGAGCACAGATACGCAGTATTTT
TRBJ2-2 TRBV5-4 16 . . CASSLEGHLNTGELFF TGTGCCAGCAGCTTGGAGGGACATTTGAACACCGGGGAGCTGTTTTTT